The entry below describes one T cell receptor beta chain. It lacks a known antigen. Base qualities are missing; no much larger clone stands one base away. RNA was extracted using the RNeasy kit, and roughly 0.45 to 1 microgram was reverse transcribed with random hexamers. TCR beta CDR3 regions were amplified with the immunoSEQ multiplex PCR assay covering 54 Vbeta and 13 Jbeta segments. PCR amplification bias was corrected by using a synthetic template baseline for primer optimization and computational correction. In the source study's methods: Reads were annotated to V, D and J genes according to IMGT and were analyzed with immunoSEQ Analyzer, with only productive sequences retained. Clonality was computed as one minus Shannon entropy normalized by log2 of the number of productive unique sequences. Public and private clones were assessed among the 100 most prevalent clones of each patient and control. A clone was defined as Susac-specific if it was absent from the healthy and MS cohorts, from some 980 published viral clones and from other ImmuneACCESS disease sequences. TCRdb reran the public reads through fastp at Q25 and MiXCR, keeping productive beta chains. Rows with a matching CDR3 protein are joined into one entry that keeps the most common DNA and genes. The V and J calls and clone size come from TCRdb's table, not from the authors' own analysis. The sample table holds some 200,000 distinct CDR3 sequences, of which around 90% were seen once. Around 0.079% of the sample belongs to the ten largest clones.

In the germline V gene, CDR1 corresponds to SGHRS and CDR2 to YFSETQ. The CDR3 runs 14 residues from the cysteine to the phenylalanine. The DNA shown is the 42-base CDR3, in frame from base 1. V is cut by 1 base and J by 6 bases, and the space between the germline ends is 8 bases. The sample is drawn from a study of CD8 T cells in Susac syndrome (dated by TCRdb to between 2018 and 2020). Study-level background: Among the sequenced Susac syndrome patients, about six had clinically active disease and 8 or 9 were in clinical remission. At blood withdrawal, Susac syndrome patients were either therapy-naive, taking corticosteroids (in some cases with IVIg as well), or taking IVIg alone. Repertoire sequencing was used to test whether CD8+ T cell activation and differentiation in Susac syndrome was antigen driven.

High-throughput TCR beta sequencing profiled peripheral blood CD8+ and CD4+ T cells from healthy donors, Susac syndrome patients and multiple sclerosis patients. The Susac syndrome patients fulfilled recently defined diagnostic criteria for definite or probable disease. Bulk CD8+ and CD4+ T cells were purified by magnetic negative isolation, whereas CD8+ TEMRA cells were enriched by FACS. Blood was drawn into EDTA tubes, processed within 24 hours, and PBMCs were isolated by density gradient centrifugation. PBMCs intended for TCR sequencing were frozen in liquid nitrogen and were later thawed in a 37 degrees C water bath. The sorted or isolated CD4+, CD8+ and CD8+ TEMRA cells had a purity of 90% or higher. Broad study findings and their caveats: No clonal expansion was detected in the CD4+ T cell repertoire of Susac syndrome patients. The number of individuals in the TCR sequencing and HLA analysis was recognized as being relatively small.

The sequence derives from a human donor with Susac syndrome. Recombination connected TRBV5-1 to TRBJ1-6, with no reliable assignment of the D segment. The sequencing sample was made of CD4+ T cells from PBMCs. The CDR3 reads CASSLTASNSPLHF. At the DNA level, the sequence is TGCGCCAGCAGCTTGACAGCGAGTAATTCACCCCTCCACTTT.